The 18 T cell receptor beta chains presented below share a single source sample, sequenced in a study of cytomegalovirus exposure and HLA in healthy donors. A multiplex PCR was run with 60 Vbeta primers and 13 Jbeta primers. The data were produced by immunoSEQ multiplex PCR, yet TCRdb's version contains in-frame clones alone and is incomplete. The table has approximately 54,000 clones, more than 65% seen once. Material: PBMCs. These receptors were taken from a woman aged 18 to 35 in good health and CMV-seronegative.

The chain couples TRBV6-6 to TRBJ2-1, with D tentatively TRBD2 (5 bases). The CDR3 extends over 15 amino acids. The germline CDR1 and CDR2 sequences are MNHNY and SVGAGI (reference sequence). V lost 8 bases and J lost 8, with 22 bases in between. The CDR3 sequence: CASSSLESGFDEQFF. The DNA for the CDR3 is TGTGCCAGCTCTTCGCTAGAGTCGGGGTTCGATGAGCAGTTCTTC.

This clone was seen just once. V and J are TRBV30 and TRBJ2-1; D remains unclear. The CDR3 totals 11 residues. Germline CDR1 and CDR2: GTSNPN and SVGIG (reference sequence). Trimming stripped 1 base from V and 6 bases from J, with 4 bases between. CDR3 loop: CAWSASNEQFF. The DNA for the CDR3 is TGTGCCTGGAGTGCTAGCAATGAGCAGTTCTTC.

The J gene is TRBJ2-1, the V gene TRBV6-1; D call uncertain. The CDR3 has 11 amino acids. Trimming removed 4 bases at V and 9 bases at J, with 7 bases between. Looked up from germline, CDR1 is MNHNS and CDR2 is SASEGT. The CDR3 loop reads CASSGEFEQFF. As DNA, the CDR3 is TGTGCCAGCAGTGGCGAGTTTGAGCAGTTCTTC.

The chain has TRBV5-6 and TRBJ1-1; unclear D gene. V lost 3 bases to trimming and J lost 5 bases, with 11 bases between them. CDR3 length: 13 residues. Germline loops: CDR1 SGHDT, CDR2 YYEEEE. CDR3 sequence: CASSSQRRTEAFF. The CDR3, as DNA: TGTGCCAGCAGCTCCCAAAGGAGGACTGAAGCTTTCTTT.

Note on this clone: At one boundary the junction diverges from the germline segment, which might be a read error. The chain uses TRBV6-5 and TRBJ2-4; 8 bases line up with TRBD2. Per germline, CDR1 MNHEY and CDR2 SVGAGI. The CDR3 has 15 residues. In DNA, the CDR3 is TGTGCCAGCAGCAATCTAGCGGGTACCAAAAACAGTCAGTACTTC. Protein: CASSNLAGTKNSQYF.

In regard to this clone: Its ends do not fully match the called genes, so a read error is possible. V is TRBV28 and J is TRBJ2-6; 10 nucleotides agree with TRBD1. CDR3 length: 16 amino acids. In germline, CDR1 is MDHEN, CDR2 SYDVKM. CDR3 residues: CASDGTGASGANGLTF. The DNA of the CDR3 is TGTGCCAGCGACGGGACAGGGGCCTCTGGGGCCAACGGCCTGACTTTC.

This chain links TRBV27 with TRBJ2-5; 15 nucleotides line up with TRBD2. The CDR3 is 17 amino acids. The junction had 8 bases not matched to a gene; V was cut back by 5 bases and J by 4 bases. The germline V gene has CDR1 MNHEY and CDR2 SMNVEV (reference sequence). The CDR3 DNA sequence: TGTGCCAGCAGTCCAGGGACTAGCGGGAGGAAGAGAGAGACCCAGTACTTC. The encoded protein is CASSPGTSGRKRETQYF.

The chain couples TRBV7-2 to TRBJ2-7; TRBD2 aligns across 8 bases. CDR1 and CDR2 from the germline V gene are SGHTA and FQGNSA. The CDR3 is 15 amino acids. Germline trimming cut 6 bases from V and 7 bases from J; bases unmatched to any gene: 14. CDR3 coding DNA: TGTGCCAGCAGGCTCACTAGCGGAGGGGGTGGGGAGCAGTACTTC. This sequence encodes CASRLTSGGGGEQYF.

The chain is built from TRBV27 and TRBJ1-2, with D maybe TRBD1 (5 bases). This CDR3 has 15 residues. From germline, CDR1 is MNHEY and CDR2 SMNVEV (reference sequence). Trimming cost V 0 bases and J 3 bases, with 11 bases left between them. CDR3 in amino acids: CASSLSSDSYYGYTF. CDR3 nucleotides: TGTGCCAGCAGTTTATCCTCCGACAGTTACTATGGCTACACCTTC.

V gene TRBV27 combines with J gene TRBJ2-1; 10 bases map to TRBD1. The CDR3 spans 14 residues. Germline V lookup: CDR1 MNHEY, CDR2 SMNVEV (reference sequence). J was trimmed by 4 bases and V by 6 bases; bases with no gene match: 3. This chain's CDR3 is CASSWTGGYNEQFF. CDR3 sequence (DNA): TGTGCCAGCAGCTGGACAGGGGGGTACAATGAGCAGTTCTTC.

Only a few counts were recorded for this clone. This chain connects TRBV18 to TRBJ2-7, with D possibly being TRBD2 (5 bases). With 1 base removed from V and 3 bases from J, the gap between germline ends came to 10 bases. The CDR3 has 14 residues. Germline CDR1 and CDR2: KGHSH and LQKENI. CDR3 in DNA: TGTGCCAGCTCACCACTTGAGCGGCACTACGAGCAGTACTTC. Its translation: CASSPLERHYEQYF. Supplemented by reference TRBV18 and TRBJ2-7, the full variable domain reads NAGVMQNPRHLVRRRGQEARLRCSPMKGHSHVYWYRQLPEEGLKFMVYLQKENIIDESGMPKERFSAEFPKEGPSILRIQQVVRGDSAAYFCASSPLERHYEQYFGPGTRLTVT.

V is TRBV7-3 and J is TRBJ2-5; D may be TRBD1 (7 bases). V was trimmed by 4 bases and J by 5 bases, leaving 11 bases between them. Germline V gene lookup returns CDR1 SGHTA and CDR2 FQGTGA. The CDR3 runs to 13 residues. CDR3 in amino acids: CASSSPGGETQYF. CDR3 bases: TGTGCCAGCAGCTCGCCAGGGGGGGAGACCCAGTACTTC. The whole variable domain, remainder taken from reference TRBV7-3 and TRBJ2-5, is GAGVSQTPSNKVTEKGKYVELRCDPISGHTALYWYRQSLGQGPEFLIYFQGTGAADDSGLPNDRFFAVRPEGSVSTLKIQRTERGDSAVYLCASSSPGGETQYFGPGTRLLVL.

The chain carries TRBV5-1 and TRBJ2-5, with 8 bases that match TRBD1. Germline lookup yields CDR1 SGHRS and CDR2 YFSETQ. The CDR3 extends over 15 amino acids. V shed 4 bases and J 5 bases; nucleotides not matched to a gene: 10. The CDR3 DNA reads as TGCGCCAGCAGCCCTGGGACAGGCGGGGACGAGACCCAGTACTTC. Its translation is CASSPGTGGDETQYF.

The rearrangement uses TRBV11-2 and TRBJ1-4; TRBD1 agrees at 8 bases. The CDR3 is 14 amino acids. V was pared by 3 bases and J by 8 bases, with 5 bases of the junction left unmatched. Germline V gene sequence: CDR1 SGHAT, CDR2 FQNNGV. CDR3 amino acids: CASSFGQGQEKLFF. In DNA, the CDR3 is TGTGCCAGCAGCTTCGGACAGGGACAGGAAAAACTGTTTTTT.

The V call is TRBV30, the J call TRBJ1-5; D might be TRBD1 (5 bases). This CDR3 spans 13 amino acids. V was trimmed by 4 bases and J by 2 bases, leaving 9 bases between them. Germline-derived CDR1 and CDR2 are GTSNPN and SVGIG (reference sequence). The CDR3 loop is CAWTGKGNQPQHF. DNA for the CDR3: TGTGCCTGGACAGGGAAAGGCAATCAGCCCCAGCATTTT.

This clone was counted only a few times. This chain joins TRBV29-1 and TRBJ1-1; maybe TRBD1 (5 bases). Deletions cut 1 base from V and 10 bases from J, with 19 bases between. Germline lookup yields CDR1 SQVTM and CDR2 ANQGSEA. The CDR3 runs 14 residues. CDR3 protein: CSVEGGPAGGRAFF. In nucleotides, the CDR3 is TGCAGCGTTGAAGGCGGCCCGGCTGGGGGGAGAGCTTTCTTT.

The chain employs TRBV27 and TRBJ2-5; 11 nucleotides match TRBD1. CDR3 length: 15 residues. The junction had 4 bases not matched to a gene; V was cut back by 3 bases and J by 4 bases. Germline V gene lookup returns CDR1 MNHEY and CDR2 SMNVEV (reference sequence). CDR3 DNA: TGTGCCAGCAGTTTCCGGGACAGGGGGGCAGAGACCCAGTACTTC. Translating gives CASSFRDRGAETQYF.

This chain joins TRBV5-1 and TRBJ2-2, with TRBD1 as a possible D gene (6 bases). This CDR3 spans 16 amino acids. V lost 1 base to trimming and J lost 1 base, with 11 bases between them. Germline V gene sequence: CDR1 SGHRS, CDR2 YFSETQ. CDR3: CASSLLEQGNTGELFF. CDR3 in DNA: TGCGCCAGCAGCTTGTTGGAACAGGGGAACACCGGGGAGCTGTTTTTT.